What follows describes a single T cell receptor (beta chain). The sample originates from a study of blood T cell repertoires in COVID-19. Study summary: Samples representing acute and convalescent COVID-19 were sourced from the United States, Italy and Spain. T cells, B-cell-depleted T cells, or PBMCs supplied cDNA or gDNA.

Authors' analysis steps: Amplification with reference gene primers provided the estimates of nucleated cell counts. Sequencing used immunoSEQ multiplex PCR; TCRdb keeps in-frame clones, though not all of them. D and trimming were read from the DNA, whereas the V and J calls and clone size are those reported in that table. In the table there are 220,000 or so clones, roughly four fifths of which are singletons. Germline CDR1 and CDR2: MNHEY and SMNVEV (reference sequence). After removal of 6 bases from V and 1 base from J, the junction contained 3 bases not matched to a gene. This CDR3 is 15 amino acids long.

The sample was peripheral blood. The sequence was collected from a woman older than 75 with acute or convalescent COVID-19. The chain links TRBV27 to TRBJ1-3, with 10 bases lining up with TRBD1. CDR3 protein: CASSGDRGSGNTIYF. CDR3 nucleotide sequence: TGTGCCAGCAGCGGGGACAGGGGATCTGGAAACACCATATATTTT.